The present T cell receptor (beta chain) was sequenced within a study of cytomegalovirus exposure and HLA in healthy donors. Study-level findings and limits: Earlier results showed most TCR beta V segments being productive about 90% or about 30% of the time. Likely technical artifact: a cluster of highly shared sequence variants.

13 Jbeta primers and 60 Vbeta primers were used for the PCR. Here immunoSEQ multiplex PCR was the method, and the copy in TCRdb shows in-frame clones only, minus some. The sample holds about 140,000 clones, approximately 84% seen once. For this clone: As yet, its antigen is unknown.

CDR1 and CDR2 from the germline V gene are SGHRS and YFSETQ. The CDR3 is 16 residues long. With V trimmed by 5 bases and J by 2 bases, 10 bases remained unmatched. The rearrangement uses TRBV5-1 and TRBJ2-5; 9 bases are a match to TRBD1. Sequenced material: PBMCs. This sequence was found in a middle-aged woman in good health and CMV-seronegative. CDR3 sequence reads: CASRTGGWREQETQYF. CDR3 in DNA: TGCGCCAGCAGGACAGGGGGATGGCGGGAACAAGAGACCCAGTACTTC.